This T cell receptor beta chain was documented in a study of T cell repertoires in cytomegalovirus infection. Across the study: Matching HLA type, along with CMV infection, was indicated by public TCR beta signatures.

CDR3 length: 16 residues. Germline V lookup: CDR1 SEHNR, CDR2 FQNEAQ (reference sequence). After removal of 5 bases from V and 1 base from J, the junction contained 8 bases not matched to a gene. Points from the study as a whole: CMV-specific TCR beta clonotypes restricted by HLA-C were the ones dominating the ex vivo response.

From the reads, TCRdb called clonotypes with MiXCR, one entry per CDR3 protein. The table shows 630,000 or so distinct CDR3 sequences, with roughly 26% occurring only once. About this clonotype: What it binds is not known.

This chain joins TRBV7-9 and TRBJ2-3, with TRBD1 identical over 8 bases. The sequencing sample was made of CD8+ T cells from PBMCs. The source of this sequence is a human donor in good health (CMV status not recorded). Some clones in this sample may be carry-over from other donors' samples. CDR3 bases: TGTGCCAGCAGCAGTACGGGACAGGCAGGCACAGATACGCAGTATTTT. This encodes CASSSTGQAGTDTQYF.